Listed below are T cell receptor beta chains from one sample, sequenced in a study of blood T cells in healthy people across ages. MiXCR was run by TCRdb on the 5' RACE reads, yielding one entry per CDR3 protein. In the table there are hundreds of thousands of distinct CDR3 sequences, approximately 40% of which are singletons. The material sequenced was blood. All receptors derive from a man older than 75 in good health. Both conserved end residues are part of each CDR3. The D gene is left open where the match is weak. Size is omitted from some rows. Given values are once, few, many or a class for expanded clones.

TRBV12-3/TRBV12-4	TRBJ2-3	-	few	TGTGCCAGCAGTTTTAGGTTGGGACCCTCCCCAACAGATACGCAGTATTTT	CASSFRLGPSPTDTQYF
TRBV29-1	TRBJ2-1	-	-	TGCAGCGTTGAAGTCCTACGGCGAGGAGGGAGTCCAGAGACCCAGTTCTTC	CSVEVLRRGGSPETQFF
TRBV7-2	TRBJ2-7	TRBD2	few	TGTGCCAGCAGCTTGGGTCGTTCCAGTGGGACTAGCGGCTACGAGCAGTACTTC	CASSLGRSSGTSGYEQYF
TRBV7-2	TRBJ2-4	-	-	TGTGCCAGCAGCTTAGAGGCAGCCCTAGCCAAAAACATTCAGTACTTC	CASSLEAALAKNIQYF
TRBV4-2	TRBJ2-2	-	few	TGTGCCAGCAGCCAAGGACAGGACGGTGGCGGGGAGCTGTTTTTT	CASSQGQDGGGELFF
TRBV11-2	TRBJ1-2	-	few	TGTGCCAGCAGCTTAGACGGCAGAAGCTATGGCTACACCTTC	CASSLDGRSYGYTF
TRBV6-6	TRBJ2-7	-	-	TGTGCCAGCAGTTACGCGTACGAGCAGTACTTC	CASSYAYEQYF
TRBV28	TRBJ2-7	-	-	TGTGCCAGCAGGGCCCCTGGGGGAGGCAACGAGCAGTACTTC	CASRAPGGGNEQYF
TRBV29-1	TRBJ2-1	-	once	TGCAGTGACCAATACGGGTACAATGAGCAGTTCTTC	CSDQYGYNEQFF
TRBV7-6	TRBJ2-1	TRBD1	-	TGTGCCAGCAGCCCAGGGAGACAGGGGGCGTGGGAGCAGTTCTTC	CASSPGRQGAWEQFF
TRBV10-1	TRBJ2-1	TRBD2	-	TGCGCCAGCAGTGATTATTCCACAGGGGGAATAGCGGGAGGCAATGAGCAGTTCTTC	CASSDYSTGGIAGGNEQFF
TRBV20-1	TRBJ1-1	TRBD1	once	TGCAGTGCCCGAGCCCCGGGACAGGGGGCTTCTGAAGCTTTCTTT	CSARAPGQGASEAFF
TRBV5-1	TRBJ2-2	-	few	TGCGCCAGCAGCTTGAACCCAGGGAACACCGGGGAGCTGTTTTTT	CASSLNPGNTGELFF
TRBV3-1	TRBJ2-3	TRBD2	-	TGTGCCAGCAGCCCTAGCCTAGGGACTAGCAGGTCTAGCACAGATACGCAGTATTTT	CASSPSLGTSRSSTDTQYF
TRBV5-1	TRBJ2-3	TRBD2	few	TGCGCCAGCAGCTGGGCAAGCGGGAGCTCAGATACGCAGTATTTT	CASSWASGSSDTQYF
TRBV25-1	TRBJ1-6	-	-	TGTGCCAGCAGTGAGGGTGGAGGGTTAATAGATTCACCCCTCCACTTT	CASSEGGGLIDSPLHF
TRBV20-1	TRBJ2-7	TRBD2	-	TGCAGTGTGTTTCCCAGCGGGAGCGACGAGCAGTACTTC	CSVFPSGSDEQYF
TRBV7-3	TRBJ2-1	-	few	TGTGCCAGCAGCTTAATCCCCCAAGGCAATGAGCAGTTCTTC	CASSLIPQGNEQFF
TRBV29-1	TRBJ2-1	-	-	TGCAGCTCTGAAAAAGGGGGGGCCTACAATGAGCAGTTCTTC	CSSEKGGAYNEQFF
TRBV20-1	TRBJ2-3	-	few	TGCAGTGCGGACCGGGACCCCACAGATACGCAGTATTTT	CSADRDPTDTQYF
TRBV20-1	TRBJ2-1	TRBD2	-	TGCAGTGCTGTTAGCGGGGGGAAGGACAATGAGCAGTTCTTC	CSAVSGGKDNEQFF
TRBV2	TRBJ2-5	TRBD1	-	TGTGCCAGCAGTTCCCACAGGGGGCCGGAGGAGACCCAGTACTTC	CASSSHRGPEETQYF
TRBV6-5	TRBJ2-1	TRBD2	few	TGTGCCAGCAGAACCGGGACGGGAGGCTTCAATGAGCAGTTCTTC	CASRTGTGGFNEQFF
TRBV20-1	TRBJ1-4	-	-	TGCGGCGTCCGGACGGGACGCCTCAGGCGGGAAAAACTGTTTTTT	CGVRTGRLRREKLFF
TRBV18	TRBJ2-5	-	-	TGTGCCAGCTCACCTGGAGGTGCGCAGCCAAAAAACCAAGAGACCCAGTACTTC	CASSPGGAQPKNQETQYF
TRBV6-5	TRBJ2-5	-	-	TGTGCCAGCAGTTACGAAGCGCGGGGCTTTACAATGAGGCAGTACTTC	CASSYEARGFTMRQYF